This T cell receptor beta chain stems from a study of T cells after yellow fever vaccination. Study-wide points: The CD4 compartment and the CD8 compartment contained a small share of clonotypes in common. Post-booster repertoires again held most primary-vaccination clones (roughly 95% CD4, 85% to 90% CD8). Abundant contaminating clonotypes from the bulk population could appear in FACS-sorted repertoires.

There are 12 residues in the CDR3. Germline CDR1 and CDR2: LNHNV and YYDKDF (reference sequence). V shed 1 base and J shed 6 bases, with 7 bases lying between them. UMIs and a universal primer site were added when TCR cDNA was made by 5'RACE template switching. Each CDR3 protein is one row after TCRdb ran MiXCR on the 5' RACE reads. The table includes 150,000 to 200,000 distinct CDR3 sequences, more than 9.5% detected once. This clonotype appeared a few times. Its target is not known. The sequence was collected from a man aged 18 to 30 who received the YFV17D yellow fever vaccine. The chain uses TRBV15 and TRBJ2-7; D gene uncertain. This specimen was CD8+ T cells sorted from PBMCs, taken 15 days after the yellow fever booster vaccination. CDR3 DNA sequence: TGTGCCACCAGCAGAGGGACGAGCGAGCAGTACTTC. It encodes CATSRGTSEQYF.